One sample yielded the 27 T cell receptor beta chains listed below, sequenced in a study of T cell repertoires in cytomegalovirus infection. TCRdb recomputed calls from the reads with MiXCR, one row per CDR3 protein. Of roughly 600,000 distinct CDR3 sequences in the sample, about 24% were seen once. The sample consisted of CD8+ T cells from PBMCs. These receptors were collected from a human donor in good health (CMV status not recorded). Some clones in this sample may be carry-over from other donors' samples.

The genes are TRBV28 and TRBJ2-5; D is undetermined. The CDR3 contains 17 residues. V gave up 7 bases and J gave up 5 bases, with 26 bases separating them. Germline CDR1 reads MDHEN; CDR2 reads SYDVKM. This CDR3 is CASTESIGVRIGETQYF. DNA for the CDR3: TGTGCCAGCACCGAATCGATAGGCGTCCGGATCGGGGAGACCCAGTACTTC.

This clonotype was seen ten or more times. J is TRBJ1-3 and V is TRBV7-6, with TRBD1 matching over 8 bases. V was pared by 5 bases and J by 4 bases, with 7 bases of the junction left unmatched. The CDR3 is made up of 15 amino acids. From germline, CDR1 is SGHVS and CDR2 FNYEAQ. The CDR3 DNA follows: TGTGCCAGCAGCCTTACAGGGGGTGAAGGAAACACCATATATTTT. Amino acid sequence: CASSLTGGEGNTIYF.

The chain recombines TRBV29-1 with TRBJ2-5, with 13 bases aligning to TRBD2. CDR1 SQVTM and CDR2 ANQGSEA come from the germline V gene. V lost 3 bases and J lost 1; bases outside the gene matches: 5. This CDR3 contains 16 residues. The CDR3 here is CSVEGLAGSPQETQYF. The CDR3 nucleotides are TGCAGCGTTGAGGGACTAGCGGGGTCGCCCCAAGAGACCCAGTACTTC.

This clonotype was seen many times. The chain recombines TRBV7-8 with TRBJ2-3; D may be TRBD1 or TRBD2 (6 bases each). The CDR3 totals 15 residues. Germline V gene sequence: CDR1 SGHVS, CDR2 FQNEAQ. Trimming shortened V by 0 bases and J by 6 bases, and 13 bases separated the two germline ends. As DNA, the CDR3 is TGTGCCAGCAGCTTAGCGCCGGGGGCAGAGGATACGCAGTATTTT. It codes for CASSLAPGAEDTQYF. The variable domain in full, with the rest retrieved from reference TRBV7-8 and TRBJ2-3, is GAGVSQSPRYKVAKRGQDVALRCDPISGHVSLFWYQQALGQGPEFLTYFQNEAQLDKSGLPSDRFFAERPEGSVSTLKIQRTQQEDSAVYLCASSLAPGAEDTQYFGPGTRLTVL.

V and J are TRBV6-1 and TRBJ2-7, with D possibly TRBD2 on 6 matching bases. Trimming took 5 bases from V and 6 from J, leaving 17 bases between them. CDR1 is MNHNS, CDR2 SASEGT, per germline. This CDR3 region has 14 residues. This CDR3 is CASSLGGALREQYV. The DNA of the CDR3 is TGTGCCAGCAGTTTGGGGGGAGCCCTTCGCGAGCAGTACGTC.

This clonotype appeared a few times. The rearrangement uses TRBV4-3 and TRBJ2-2, with D perhaps matching TRBD1 (6 bases). CDR3 length: 14 residues. Trimming removed 2 bases from V and 7 bases from J, with 11 bases in between. Germline CDR1 reads LGHNA; CDR2 reads YSLEER. CDR3 in amino acids: CASSQPRGDGELFF. As DNA, the CDR3 is TGCGCCAGCAGCCAACCCAGGGGTGACGGGGAGCTGTTTTTT.

This clonotype was counted many times. The chain uses TRBV7-3 and TRBJ2-3; D is uncertain. V was cut by 3 bases and J by 5 bases, with 9 bases left in between. The CDR3 is 13 residues long. CDR1 and CDR2 (germline): SGHTA, FQGTGA. The CDR3, as DNA: TGTGCCAGCAGCTTCTCTTACGGAGATACGCAGTATTTT. Translating it yields CASSFSYGDTQYF. The full variable domain, with the rest looked up from reference TRBV7-3 and TRBJ2-3, is GAGVSQTPSNKVTEKGKYVELRCDPISGHTALYWYRQSLGQGPEFLIYFQGTGAADDSGLPNDRFFAVRPEGSVSTLKIQRTERGDSAVYLCASSFSYGDTQYFGPGTRLTVL.

This clonotype was counted only a few times. The chain carries TRBV19 and TRBJ1-1, with TRBD1 as a possible D gene (5 bases). V lost 3 bases to trimming and J lost 8 bases, with 16 bases between them. The germline V gene encodes CDR1 LNHDA and CDR2 SQIVND (reference sequence). The CDR3 is 14 amino acids. The CDR3 DNA reads TGTGCCAGTAGTATCTCGCACGGGGGGATCGAAGCTTTCTTT. As protein: CASSISHGGIEAFF.

The chain joins TRBV6-5 to TRBJ2-7; a possible D gene is TRBD2 (6 bases). The CDR3 has 13 residues. V lost 9 bases and J 4 bases, leaving 16 bases between the germline ends. Germline V gives CDR1 MNHEY, CDR2 SVGAGI. The CDR3 sequence is CASYPLGGYEQYF. Here the CDR3 DNA reads TGTGCCAGTTACCCCCTGGGGGGATACGAGCAGTACTTC.

This clonotype turned up a few times. The chain carries TRBV6-2 or TRBV6-3 and TRBJ1-5, with D possibly being TRBD1 (6 bases). The germline CDR1 and CDR2 sequences are MNHEY and SVGEGT. The CDR3 covers 17 residues. With 2 bases removed from V and 2 bases from J, the gap between germline ends came to 16 bases. The CDR3 sequence is CASSYLRHRAGNQPQHF. CDR3 nucleotides: TGTGCCAGCAGTTACCTCAGGCACAGGGCGGGCAATCAGCCCCAGCATTTT.

The chain joins TRBV6-2 or TRBV6-3 to TRBJ2-7, with 9 nucleotides matching TRBD1. Germline V CDR1 and CDR2: MNHEY, SVGEGT. The CDR3 contains 15 residues. Trimming removed 6 bases from V and 3 bases from J; junction bases left unmatched: 9. CDR3 DNA: TGTGCCAGCAGCACGGCCGGGACAGGGATCTACGAGCAGTACGTC. This translates into CASSTAGTGIYEQYV.

The chain joins TRBV15 to TRBJ1-1; 8 bases fit TRBD1. Germline CDR1 and CDR2: LNHNV and YYDKDF (reference sequence). V shed 0 bases and J 6 bases; nucleotides not matched to a gene: 6. The CDR3 runs 15 residues. CDR3 residues: CATSREHQDRAEAFF. In nucleotides, the CDR3 is TGTGCCACCAGCAGAGAGCATCAGGACAGGGCTGAAGCTTTCTTT. The whole variable domain, remainder taken from reference TRBV15 and TRBJ1-1, is DAMVIQNPRYQVTQFGKPVTLSCSQTLNHNVMYWYQQKSSQAPKLLFHYYDKDFNNEADTPDNFQSRRPNTSFCFLDIRSPGLGDTAMYLCATSREHQDRAEAFFGQGTRLTVV.

The V and J genes are TRBV23-1 and TRBJ2-7, with 7 bases that match TRBD1. TRBV23-1 is marked as an open reading frame, function uncertain. Trimming removed 2 bases from V and 4 bases from J; junction bases left unmatched: 26. The CDR3 has 21 residues. The CDR3 DNA is TGCGCCAGCAGTCAAACCCGGCCCAAGGACAGGACTTGCGATGGGAGATACGAGCAGTACTTC. Amino acid sequence: CASSQTRPKDRTCDGRYEQYF.

The rearrangement uses TRBV28 and TRBJ2-1; no clear D. The CDR3 covers 16 residues. Germline CDR1 is MDHEN and CDR2 is SYDVKM. Trimming shortened V by 4 bases and J by 0 bases, and 13 bases separated the two germline ends. CDR3 nucleotide sequence: TGTGCCAGCAGTTCTCGGACCTTCAGCTCCTACAATGAGCAGTTCTTC. Its protein is CASSSRTFSSYNEQFF.

This clonotype came up many times. The chain uses TRBV6-2 or TRBV6-3 and TRBJ2-7; D is possibly TRBD2 (5 bases). The germline V gene has CDR1 MNHEY and CDR2 SVGEGT. The CDR3 sequence is 11 residues long. The germline V and J ends were trimmed by 6 bases and 3 bases, with 6 bases remaining between them. The DNA of the CDR3 is TGTGCCAGCAGAGAGGGCTACGAGCAGTACTTC. This encodes CASREGYEQYF.

The sample holds a few counts of this clonotype. The CDR3 sequence: CASSLGGDYFSSYNEQFF. The CDR3 region has the DNA TGTGCCAGCAGCTTAGGGGGGGACTACTTTAGCTCCTACAATGAGCAGTTCTTC. The chain uses TRBV7-2 and TRBJ2-1; 7 bases line up with TRBD2. Per the germline V gene, CDR1 is SGHTA and CDR2 is FQGNSA. The CDR3 length is 18 residues. Unmatched junction bases numbered 9, after V lost 1 base and J lost 0 bases.

The CDR3 loop is CASSIEGNQPQHF. CDR3 coding DNA: TGTGCCAGCAGCATAGAGGGCAATCAGCCCCAGCATTTT. The V gene is TRBV7-9, the J gene TRBJ1-5, with no clear D. In germline, CDR1 is SEHNR, CDR2 FQNEAQ (reference sequence). The CDR3 is 13 amino acids. V was pared by 5 bases and J by 2 bases, with 7 bases between. The full variable domain, rest sourced from reference TRBV7-9 and TRBJ1-5, is DTGVSQNPRHKITKRGQNVTFRCDPISEHNRLYWYRQTLGQGPEFLTYFQNEAQLEKSRLLSDRFSAERPKGSFSTLEIQRTEQGDSAMYLCASSIEGNQPQHFGDGTRLSIL.

The chain employs TRBV7-9 and TRBJ1-5; a weak D match, TRBD1 (6 bases). V gave up 1 base and J gave up 6 bases, with 10 bases separating them. The germline CDR1 and CDR2 sequences are SEHNR and FQNEAQ (reference sequence). CDR3 size: 14 residues. DNA for the CDR3: TGTGCCAGCAGCTTAGGGGGGGGCTTTCAGCCCCAGCATTTT. This translates into CASSLGGGFQPQHF.

This clonotype was recorded many times. The gene calls are TRBV12-5 and TRBJ1-6; D unresolved. Deletions cut 0 bases from V and 0 bases from J, with 12 bases between. The germline CDR1 and CDR2 sequences are LGHNT and FRNRAP. This CDR3 is built from 18 residues. CDR3 in amino acids: CASGLVPRLGSYNSPLHF. The CDR3 DNA is TGTGCTAGTGGTTTGGTACCGCGCTTAGGCTCCTATAATTCACCCCTCCACTTT.

The chain employs TRBV29-1 and TRBJ1-1; D is unresolved. CDR3 length: 13 amino acids. Germline lookup yields CDR1 SQVTM and CDR2 ANQGSEA. The V and J ends lost 6 bases and 1 base respectively, with 12 bases between them. The CDR3 loop is CSVPNWGNTEAFF. The CDR3 DNA sequence: TGCAGCGTGCCTAATTGGGGGAACACTGAAGCTTTCTTT.

This clonotype was recorded many times. This chain's CDR3 is CASSFWTSGGNEQFF. The CDR3 region has the DNA TGTGCCAGCAGCTTTTGGACTAGCGGGGGTAATGAGCAGTTCTTC. The V call is TRBV7-2, the J call TRBJ2-1; 13 positions match TRBD2. The CDR3 is made up of 15 amino acids. Germline loops: CDR1 SGHTA, CDR2 FQGNSA. V lost 3 bases and J lost 7; bases outside the gene matches: 3. Combining the CDR3 with reference TRBV7-2 and TRBJ2-1 gives the whole variable domain GAGVSQSPSNKVTEKGKDVELRCDPISGHTALYWYRQSLGQGLEFLIYFQGNSAPDKSGLPSDRFSAERTGGSVSTLTIQRTQQEDSAVYLCASSFWTSGGNEQFFGPGTRLTVL.

The chain has TRBV29-1 and TRBJ1-2, with 8 bases lining up with TRBD1. Germline-derived CDR1 and CDR2 are SQVTM and ANQGSEA. This CDR3 contains 14 residues. Trimming cost V 1 base and J 5 bases; bases outside gene matches: 6. The CDR3 nucleotides are TGCAGCGTTGAAGGAGACCGGACAGGGTATGGCTACACCTTC. Its protein product is CSVEGDRTGYGYTF.

DNA of the CDR3: TGTGCCACCGGACAAGAGACCCAGTACTTC. This codes for CATGQETQYF. The chain recombines TRBV18 with TRBJ2-5; no firm D call. There are 10 residues in the CDR3. V was pared by 10 bases and J by 2 bases, with 5 bases between. Germline CDR1 reads KGHSH; CDR2 reads LQKENI.

This clonotype was picked up a small number of times. This chain joins TRBV6-5 and TRBJ1-3, with D uncertain. CDR1 and CDR2 (germline): MNHEY, SVGAGI. The CDR3 runs 17 residues. The ends were cut back, 2 bases at V and 0 bases at J, with 14 bases in the middle. The CDR3 is CASSYDSPEFSGNTIYF. The CDR3 DNA sequence: TGTGCCAGCAGTTACGACTCTCCTGAGTTCTCTGGAAACACCATATATTTT.

This clonotype was seen repeatedly, ten times or more. V usage is TRBV7-8 and J usage is TRBJ2-2; a possible D gene is TRBD2 (5 bases). The CDR3 is 13 residues long. The V gene lost 7 bases and the J gene lost 5 bases, with 11 bases spanning the gap. Germline-derived CDR1 and CDR2 are SGHVS and FQNEAQ. The CDR3 protein is CASTRAGTGELFF. The CDR3 bases are TGTGCCAGCACGAGGGCTGGGACCGGGGAGCTGTTTTTT.

The genes are TRBV6-2 or TRBV6-3 and TRBJ2-7; 11 positions agree with TRBD1. This CDR3 is built from 18 residues. Germline-derived CDR1 and CDR2 are MNHEY and SVGEGT. V gave up 6 bases and J gave up 2 bases; unmatched junction bases: 15. The CDR3 region is CASSTLDRGQLTPYEQYV. The CDR3 region has the DNA TGTGCCAGCAGCACCTTGGACAGGGGGCAGCTTACCCCCTACGAGCAGTACGTC.

This clonotype was seen only a few times. This rearrangement joins TRBV28 to TRBJ1-2, with unresolved D. The CDR3 sequence is 12 residues long. V lost 3 bases, J lost 6 bases, and 8 bases lay in between. Germline V gene data show CDR1 as MDHEN and CDR2 as SYDVKM. The DNA of the CDR3 is TGTGCCAGCAGTTTCTGGGGAGATGGCTACACCTTC. Its translation is CASSFWGDGYTF.